This T cell receptor (beta chain) was obtained from a study of T cells in tuberculosis. Study overall: A South African cohort included IGRA-negative adolescents, latently infected IGRA-positive adolescents and adults with active tuberculosis.

Germline assignment: CDR1 GTSNPN and CDR2 SVGIG (reference sequence). Trimming shortened V by 1 base and J by 0 bases, and 13 bases separated the two germline ends. The CDR3 consists of 16 residues. Note on this clone: The antigen is unknown.

This table comes from immunoSEQ multiplex PCR, and its TCRdb copy is limited to in-frame clones, with some not included. The sample includes some 20,000 clones, around 87% seen only once; the top ten take roughly 14%. Latent tuberculosis screening used tuberculin skin test and IGRA at entry. Study-wide findings and caveats: The TCR-beta difference was not significant; alpha differences partly reflected length. Active tuberculosis alpha repertoires lay closer to GMM-specific TCRs than controls'.

The sample was PBMCs. The V call is TRBV30, the J call TRBJ1-3; the D gene is possibly TRBD1 (5 bases). The clonotype originates from a donor aged 10-29 years with latent tuberculosis or without tuberculosis infection. CDR3 coding DNA: TGTGCCTGGAGTGGGGGACTGGTGAGCTCTGGAAACACCATATATTTT. Amino acids: CAWSGGLVSSGNTIYF.